A selection of T cell receptor beta chains follows, all from one sample in a study of graft-versus-host responses after intestinal transplantation. Data came from immunoSEQ multiplex PCR; TCRdb stores just in-frame clones and leaves some out. The data contain about 120,000 clones, 85% to 95% of them singletons. These receptors lack a known antigen. Sequencing used unstimulated CD8+ T cells sorted from spleen or lymph node cells, obtained before intestinal transplant. The source of these receptors is a human donor who received an intestinal transplant. Each CDR3 is given with its conserved first and last residue. Each record gives: clone size, D gene, V gene, J gene, CDR3 length, CDR3 DNA, CDR3 protein. D genes are given only for firm matches. A clone size is listed for some rows: how often the clone was seen (once, few, many), or a class if it is expanded.

>-|TRBD2|TRBV27|TRBJ2-2|14
TGTGCCACCAGACTAGCGGGGAACACCGGGGAGCTGTTTTTT
CATRLAGNTGELFF
>-|-|TRBV5-8|TRBJ2-7|15
TGTGCCAGCAGCTTCCTTGGACCCAGGTCCTACGAGCAGTACTTC
CASSFLGPRSYEQYF
>-|TRBD2|TRBV28|TRBJ2-1|17
TGTGCCAGCACCCCGGCCAGCGGGAGGGCCTTAGTACATGAGCAGTTCTTC
CASTPASGRALVHEQFF
>-|-|TRBV5-4|TRBJ2-7|14
TGTGCCAGCAGCCCCGCTTCTGCTTCCTACGAGCAGTACTTC
CASSPASASYEQYF
>once|-|TRBV4-1|TRBJ2-7|14
TGCGCCAGCAGCCAAGAGGGGGGCCCCTACGAGCAGTACTTC
CASSQEGGPYEQYF
>-|-|TRBV27|TRBJ2-5|14
TGTGCCAGCAGTTTATCGTGGGGCCAAGAGACCCAGTACTTC
CASSLSWGQETQYF
>-|-|TRBV9|TRBJ2-7|14
TGTGCCAGCAGCTTTCAGGGTGGGGGCTACGAGCAGTACTTC
CASSFQGGGYEQYF
>-|-|TRBV2|TRBJ2-7|13
TGTGCCAGCAAGACGGGGGCGCTCGGCGAGCAGTACTTC
CASKTGALGEQYF
>-|-|TRBV5-6|TRBJ2-7|12
TGTGCCAGCAGCTTCTTCGGGGGCGAGCAGTACTTC
CASSFFGGEQYF
>-|TRBD2|TRBV7-3|TRBJ2-1|15
TGTGCCAGCAGCCCCGGGGTAGCGGGATCCAATGAGCAGTTCTTC
CASSPGVAGSNEQFF
>-|-|TRBV5-5|TRBJ2-3|12
TGTGCCAGCAGCCACCGTCCAGGTACGCAGTATTTT
CASSHRPGTQYF
>-|TRBD1|TRBV11-3|TRBJ2-7|14
TGTGCCAGCAGCCCCGGGACAGGGGACTACGAGCAGTACTTC
CASSPGTGDYEQYF
>-|-|TRBV28|TRBJ2-5|14
TGTGCCAGCAGTCCACCTTCGGGAGAAGAGACCCAGTACTTC
CASSPPSGEETQYF
>-|-|TRBV29-1|TRBJ2-7|15
TGCAGCGTTGAATTCGCCAATACTAGGGGGTACGAGCAGTACTTC
CSVEFANTRGYEQYF
>-|TRBD2|TRBV27|TRBJ2-1|16
TGTGCCAGCAGTTTCTTAGCGGGATCGGACTACAATGAGCAGTTCTTC
CASSFLAGSDYNEQFF
>-|-|TRBV11-3|TRBJ2-7|13
TGTGCCAGCAGCTTTGGGGCTGACTACGAGCAGTACTTC
CASSFGADYEQYF
>-|-|TRBV27|TRBJ2-7|14
TGTGCCAGCAGCCGTGGGGGTGCCTCCTACGAGCAGTACTTC
CASSRGGASYEQYF
>-|TRBD2|TRBV19|TRBJ2-4|15
TGTGCCAGTAGCCCCGGGCTAGCGGGTGGGAACATTCAGTACTTC
CASSPGLAGGNIQYF
>-|-|TRBV19|TRBJ1-1|12
TGTGCCAGTAGTACCGGGACACTAGAAGCTTTCTTT
CASSTGTLEAFF
>-|-|TRBV4-1|TRBJ1-3|12
TGCGCCAGCAGCCGAGAGGGAGACACCATATATTTT
CASSREGDTIYF
>-|-|TRBV28|TRBJ1-6|14
TGTGCCAGCAGTTTAGGGCAGGGAAATTCACCCCTCCACTTT
CASSLGQGNSPLHF
>-|-|TRBV19|TRBJ2-7|12
TGTGCCAGTAGTGGAGGATCCTACGAGCAGTACTTC
CASSGGSYEQYF
>-|TRBD1|TRBV5-1|TRBJ2-5|14
TGCGCCAGCAGCCCCTGGACAGGGCAAGAGACCCAGTACTTC
CASSPWTGQETQYF
>-|TRBD2|TRBV2|TRBJ2-1|15
TGTGCCAGCAGTACCGGGACTAGCGGGATTAATGAGCAGTTCTTC
CASSTGTSGINEQFF
>once|-|TRBV28|TRBJ2-7|17
TGTGCCAGCAGTTTCCCCCAACAGGAAGGGGCGTTTTGTGAGCAGTACTTC
CASSFPQQEGAFCEQYF
>once|TRBD1|TRBV19|TRBJ2-5|18
TGTGCCACCTCCGACCGGACAGGGGGGTTTTCGAGCCAAGAGACCCAGTACTTC
CATSDRTGGFSSQETQYF
>-|-|TRBV6-5|TRBJ2-3|15
TGTGCCAGCCTAGCTGTGGGAGGGGGGACAGATACGCAGTATTTT
CASLAVGGGTDTQYF
>-|-|TRBV9|TRBJ2-7|16
TGTGCCAGCAGCGTAGCTCCGACGGGAGTTACCTACGAGCAGTACTTC
CASSVAPTGVTYEQYF
>-|TRBD1|TRBV13|TRBJ2-6|20
TGTGCCAGCAGCTTAGGCCTGGGACAGGAGCTTCTCTCTGGGGCCAACGTCCTGACTTTC
CASSLGLGQELLSGANVLTF
>-|TRBD1|TRBV9|TRBJ2-7|15
TGTGCCAGCAGCGCGGGGACAGCGAGCTCCTACGAGCAGTACTTC
CASSAGTASSYEQYF
>-|-|TRBV4-1|TRBJ2-6|14
TGCGCCAGCAGCCATGGTACTGGGGCCAACGTCCTGACTTTC
CASSHGTGANVLTF
>-|-|TRBV19|TRBJ2-1|13
TGTGCCAGTAGTCTTAAAAGGGACAATGAGCAGTTCTTC
CASSLKRDNEQFF
>-|-|TRBV5-1|TRBJ2-7|14
TGCGCCAGCAGCTTGGTGGCGGGGGCATACGAGCAGTACTTC
CASSLVAGAYEQYF
>-|-|TRBV5-1|TRBJ1-2|15
TGCGCCAGCAGCTTGGTGGGACCGGAGGACTATGGCTACACCTTC
CASSLVGPEDYGYTF
>few|-|TRBV10-3|TRBJ1-6|14
TGTGCCATCAGTTCCGGATCCTATAATTCACCCCTCCACTTT
CAISSGSYNSPLHF
>once|TRBD2|TRBV29-1|TRBJ2-1|15
TGCAGCGTTGAAGGGGTGACTAGCGGGATGGTTGAGCAGTTCTTC
CSVEGVTSGMVEQFF
>few|TRBD2|TRBV4-2|TRBJ2-7|17
TGTGCCAGCAGCCCAAAGGCTTTTGGCGGGGGATCCTACGAGCAGTACTTC
CASSPKAFGGGSYEQYF
>-|-|TRBV9|TRBJ2-1|15
TGTGCCAGCAGCGTAGAGGCGGGCGCCTACAATGAGCAGTTCTTC
CASSVEAGAYNEQFF
>-|-|TRBV7-6|TRBJ2-2|14
TGTGCCAGCAGCTTAGCCGAGGGCACCGGGGAGCTGTTTTTT
CASSLAEGTGELFF
>once|TRBD2|TRBV28|TRBJ2-7|16
TGTGCCAGCAGCCCCCGAAGGAGCGGGAGGGCCTACGAGCAGTACTTC
CASSPRRSGRAYEQYF
>-|TRBD1|TRBV9|TRBJ1-4|14
TGTGCCAGCAGCGCCACAGGGGGCTATGAAAAACTGTTTTTT
CASSATGGYEKLFF
>-|-|TRBV7-9|TRBJ2-2|13
TGTGCCAGCAGCATCAGGGATCCGGGGGAGCTGTTTTTT
CASSIRDPGELFF
>-|-|TRBV20-1|TRBJ2-7|11
TGCAGTGTGGGACCCACCTACGAGCAGTACTTC
CSVGPTYEQYF